These 12 T cell receptor beta chains were sequenced from one sample in a study of T cell responses to AZD1222 COVID-19 vaccine. TCRdb's copy holds only in-frame clones and misses some; the assay was immunoSEQ multiplex PCR. Among some 140,000 clones listed, roughly 94% were seen once. The sequencing here drew on peripheral blood, taken on day 0 of AZD1222 vaccination. Receptors were obtained from an adult in good health.

The chain combines TRBV6-2 or TRBV6-3 with TRBJ1-2; D is perhaps TRBD1 (6 bases). In germline, CDR1 is MNHEY, CDR2 SVGEGT. V gave up 5 bases and J gave up 2 bases, with 9 bases separating them. The CDR3 contains 13 residues. The CDR3 loop reads CASSAQGNYGYTF. In DNA, the CDR3 is TGTGCCAGCAGTGCCCAGGGGAACTATGGCTACACCTTC.

The CDR3 here is CASILGTSNSYNEQFF. DNA of the CDR3: TGCGCCAGCATTCTAGGGACAAGTAACTCCTACAATGAGCAGTTCTTC. J is TRBJ2-1 and V is TRBV5-1; possible D gene TRBD1, 6 bases. This CDR3 contains 16 residues. The germline V gene encodes CDR1 SGHRS and CDR2 YFSETQ. V was cut by 6 bases and J by 0 bases, with 16 bases left in between. The full variable domain, rest sourced from reference TRBV5-1 and TRBJ2-1, is KAGVTQTPRYLIKTRGQQVTLSCSPISGHRSVSWYQQTPGQGLQFLFEYFSETQRNKGNFPGRFSGRQFSNSRSEMNVSTLELGDSALYLCASILGTSNSYNEQFFGPGTRLTVL.

The rearrangement links TRBV5-4 to TRBJ1-2; 7 bases fit TRBD1. Unmatched junction bases numbered 8, after V lost 3 bases and J lost 0 bases. Looked up from germline, CDR1 is SGHNT and CDR2 is YYREEE (reference sequence). The CDR3 is 16 residues long. CDR3 sequence: CASSSNRQGANYGYTF. Here the CDR3 DNA reads TGTGCCAGCAGCTCAAACAGACAGGGAGCTAACTATGGCTACACCTTC.

The chain recombines TRBV9 with TRBJ2-7; D is unresolved. Between the trimmed V and J ends, which lost 0 bases and 4 bases, there was a span of 8 bases. Germline CDR1 SGDLS, CDR2 YYNGEE. CDR3 size: 13 residues. The CDR3 DNA reads as TGTGCCAGCAGCGTAGCTCCCAGATACGAGCAGTACTTC. It encodes CASSVAPRYEQYF.

This chain connects TRBV3-1 (or the pseudogene TRBV3-2) to TRBJ1-2; unclear D gene. Trimming left V 2 bases short and J 0 bases short, with 10 bases between. This CDR3 spans 15 amino acids. Germline V CDR1 and CDR2: LGHDT, YNNKEL (reference sequence). Written as DNA, the CDR3 is TGTGCCAGCAGCCAACTTCTGGATGCTAACTATGGCTACACCTTC. Its protein is CASSQLLDANYGYTF.

This clone was seen only a few times. The J gene is TRBJ2-2, the V gene TRBV5-1, with TRBD1 matching over 7 bases. The germline CDR1 and CDR2 sequences are SGHRS and YFSETQ. The V gene end was trimmed by 0 bases and the J gene end by 3 bases; junction bases not matched to a gene: 5. The CDR3 consists of 16 residues. The CDR3 DNA reads TGCGCCAGCAGCTTGGCCGGGCAGGGGGACACCGGGGAGCTGTTTTTT. Translation gives CASSLAGQGDTGELFF. Full variable domain (outside the CDR3, taken from reference TRBV5-1 and TRBJ2-2): KAGVTQTPRYLIKTRGQQVTLSCSPISGHRSVSWYQQTPGQGLQFLFEYFSETQRNKGNFPGRFSGRQFSNSRSEMNVSTLELGDSALYLCASSLAGQGDTGELFFGEGSRLTVL.

The rearrangement links TRBV5-4 to TRBJ2-5; TRBD1 or TRBD2 may be the D gene (5 bases each). Germline V gene sequence: CDR1 SGHNT, CDR2 YYREEE (reference sequence). V shed 4 bases and J shed 5 bases, with 12 bases lying between them. The CDR3 is 13 amino acids. The CDR3 loop is CASSPRGWETQYF. CDR3 coding DNA: TGTGCCAGCAGCCCGAGGGGTTGGGAGACCCAGTACTTC.

The rearrangement uses TRBV10-3 and TRBJ2-2; tentative D call: TRBD1 (6 bases). Trimming stripped 6 bases from V and 4 bases from J, with 9 bases between. Germline lookup yields CDR1 ENHRY and CDR2 SYGVKD. This CDR3 has 13 residues. The CDR3 is CAIRGAVTGELFF. The CDR3 DNA sequence: TGTGCCATCAGGGGGGCCGTCACCGGGGAGCTGTTTTTT.

The chain links TRBV12-3 or TRBV12-4 to TRBJ1-2; a weak D match, TRBD1 (5 bases). Between the trimmed V and J ends, which lost 4 bases and 8 bases, there was a span of 14 bases. This CDR3 is 13 amino acids long. CDR3 nucleotides: TGTGCCAGCAGTTCCGGGACCGCGCGCGGCTACACCTTC. It specifies CASSSGTARGYTF.

The V gene is TRBV3-1 (or the pseudogene TRBV3-2), the J gene TRBJ1-6; TRBD1 aligns across 11 bases. CDR3 length: 15 amino acids. Trimming removed 3 bases from V and 6 bases from J; junction bases left unmatched: 1. The germline CDR1 and CDR2 sequences are LGHDT and YNNKEL (reference sequence). The DNA for the CDR3 is TGTGCCAGCAGCCAGGGACAGGGGGTTAATTCACCCCTCCACTTT. Its translation is CASSQGQGVNSPLHF.

This clone is a singleton in its sample. V is TRBV10-2 and J is TRBJ2-7; D perhaps matches TRBD1 (6 bases). The germline V gene encodes CDR1 WSHSY and CDR2 SAAADI. The CDR3 runs 12 residues. V was pared by 5 bases and J by 5 bases, with 10 bases between. The CDR3 region is CASSTGTHEQYF. In DNA, the CDR3 is TGCGCCAGCAGTACAGGGACCCACGAGCAGTACTTC.

The V call is TRBV29-1, the J call TRBJ1-1; no firm D call. CDR1 is SQVTM, CDR2 ANQGSEA, per germline. The CDR3 runs 10 residues. The V and J ends lost 5 bases and 3 bases respectively, with 4 bases between them. CDR3 amino acids: CSVSDTEAFF. CDR3 sequence (DNA): TGCAGCGTTAGTGACACTGAAGCTTTCTTT. Together with reference TRBV29-1 and TRBJ1-1, the CDR3 gives the full variable domain: SAVISQKPSRDICQRGTSLTIQCQVDSQVTMMFWYRQQPGQSLTLIATANQGSEATYESGFVIDKFPISRPNLTFSTLTVSNMSPEDSSIYLCSVSDTEAFFGQGTRLTVV.